Below, 21 T cell receptor beta chains from the same sample are listed, as sequenced in a study of T cell responses to AZD1222 COVID-19 vaccine. Using immunoSEQ multiplex PCR, the repertoire was profiled, and TCRdb retains in-frame clones only, with some absent. Of 150,000 to 200,000 clones detected, 75% to 95% appear once; the ten largest clones hold approximately 2.9%. The input for sequencing was peripheral blood, taken on day 0 of AZD1222 vaccination. These receptor sequences come from an adult in good health.

A few counts support this clone. The chain joins TRBV29-1 to TRBJ2-3; tentative D call: TRBD1 (5 bases). Germline V gene data show CDR1 as SQVTM and CDR2 as ANQGSEA. The CDR3 totals 15 residues. Trimming removed 3 bases at V and 1 base at J, with 14 bases between. CDR3 protein: CSVDDSGAGTDTQYF. In DNA, the CDR3 is TGCAGCGTTGATGATTCTGGGGCCGGCACAGATACGCAGTATTTT.

The rearrangement links TRBV29-1 to TRBJ2-3; possibly TRBD1 or TRBD2 for D (5 bases each). Trimming took off 7 bases at V and 2 bases at J, with 7 bases between the two ends. The length of the CDR3 is 11 residues. Germline V gene lookup returns CDR1 SQVTM and CDR2 ANQGSEA. The CDR3 protein is CSGDHTDTQYF. The CDR3 DNA reads TGCAGCGGGGACCACACAGATACGCAGTATTTT.

The sample holds one count of this clone. V and J are TRBV7-8 and TRBJ2-7, with TRBD2 identical over 8 bases. J gave up 3 bases and V 4 bases, and 8 bases lay outside the gene matches. This CDR3 has 15 residues. Germline loops: CDR1 SGHVS, CDR2 FQNEAQ. DNA of the CDR3: TGTGCCAGCAGCTCGCCCGGGACTAGGGGCTACGAGCAGTACTTC. This gives the protein CASSSPGTRGYEQYF.

This clone came up a few times. The V gene is TRBV13, the J gene TRBJ1-2; no clear D. Trimming pared 1 base from V and 5 bases from J, leaving 5 bases between. The germline CDR1 and CDR2 sequences are PRHDT and FYEKMQ (reference sequence). The length of the CDR3 is 12 residues. DNA of the CDR3: TGTGCCAGCAGCTTAGACGGGTATGGCTACACCTTC. Translation: CASSLDGYGYTF.

This chain links TRBV30 with TRBJ1-2; D is uncertain. Trimming removed 5 bases from V and 2 bases from J, with 12 bases in between. The CDR3 is 13 residues long. Germline CDR1 is GTSNPN and CDR2 is SVGIG (reference sequence). Here the CDR3 reads CAWARGRNYGYTF. The CDR3, as DNA: TGTGCCTGGGCTCGGGGAAGGAACTATGGCTACACCTTC.

This clone showed up just once. The V call is TRBV5-1, the J call TRBJ1-1; D remains ambiguous. Germline CDR1 reads SGHRS; CDR2 reads YFSETQ. V dropped 0 bases and J dropped 8 bases, with 8 bases sitting between them. The CDR3 has 12 residues. The CDR3 DNA reads TGCGCCAGCAGCTTGGAGGGATTAGAAGCTTTCTTT. Amino acid sequence: CASSLEGLEAFF.

The chain joins TRBV29-1 to TRBJ1-3; D gene unclear. Trimming left V 4 bases short and J 6 bases short, with 10 bases between. The V gene's germline CDR1 is SQVTM and CDR2 ANQGSEA. The CDR3 spans 12 residues. CDR3 sequence reads: CSVGQTENTIYF. CDR3 DNA sequence: TGCAGCGTTGGGCAGACGGAAAACACCATATATTTT.

The V call is TRBV6-4, the J call TRBJ2-1, with D maybe TRBD2 (7 bases). Germline CDR1 MRHNA, CDR2 SNTAGT. The CDR3 has 15 residues. Trimming stripped 2 bases from V and 6 bases from J, with 14 bases between. Here the CDR3 DNA reads TGTGCCAGCAGTGACGGGGGGGCGAATCCCAATGAGCAGTTCTTC. Protein: CASSDGGANPNEQFF.

V is TRBV5-6 and J is TRBJ2-7; tentatively, D is TRBD1 (6 bases). V was trimmed by 3 bases and J by 6 bases, leaving 16 bases between them. The CDR3 consists of 14 residues. Looked up from germline, CDR1 is SGHDT and CDR2 is YYEEEE. CDR3 residues: CASSSGHKVSEQYF. The CDR3 nucleotides are TGTGCCAGCAGCTCGGGACATAAGGTCTCCGAGCAGTACTTC.

This chain joins TRBV6-5 and TRBJ2-5; D is perhaps TRBD2 (6 bases). The CDR3 extends over 12 amino acids. V dropped 9 bases and J dropped 5 bases, with 13 bases sitting between them. Germline V gene data show CDR1 as MNHEY and CDR2 as SVGAGI. For the CDR3, the DNA is TGTGCCAGTAGGGACTTTAGGGAGACCCAGTACTTC. Protein product: CASRDFRETQYF.

This chain joins TRBV29-1 and TRBJ1-1; D unclear. Germline CDR1 is SQVTM and CDR2 is ANQGSEA. CDR3 length: 16 residues. The V end was cut by 1 base, the J end by 0 bases, with 15 bases between. In nucleotides, the CDR3 is TGCAGCGTTGAAGGCGACGGAAATCCTTTGAACACTGAAGCTTTCTTT. It translates to CSVEGDGNPLNTEAFF.

The table lists this clone with a few counts. The V gene is TRBV14, the J gene TRBJ2-1; D ambiguous. Germline V gene lookup returns CDR1 SGHDN and CDR2 FVKESK. The CDR3 contains 14 residues. The germline V and J ends were trimmed by 1 base and 6 bases, with 10 bases remaining between them. CDR3 sequence: CASSQAPTANEQFF. Here the CDR3 DNA reads TGTGCCAGCAGCCAAGCTCCTACGGCCAATGAGCAGTTCTTC.

The CDR3 reads CSVGSYEQYF. In DNA form, the CDR3 reads TGCAGCGTTGGCTCCTACGAGCAGTACTTC. V usage is TRBV29-1 and J usage is TRBJ2-7; no reliable D call. Germline assignment: CDR1 SQVTM and CDR2 ANQGSEA. V shed 4 bases and J shed 0 bases, with 1 base lying between them. The CDR3 totals 10 residues.

The chain links TRBV19 to TRBJ1-3; D gene unclear. Trimming pared 1 base from V and 1 base from J, leaving 5 bases between. This CDR3 has 14 amino acids. Per germline, CDR1 LNHDA and CDR2 SQIVND (reference sequence). CDR3 in DNA: TGTGCCAGTAGTATAGGGGATTCTGGAAACACCATATATTTT. It translates to CASSIGDSGNTIYF.

V gene TRBV7-2 combines with J gene TRBJ2-5, with 8 bases aligning to TRBD2. V gave up 3 bases and J gave up 5 bases; unmatched junction bases: 2. Germline loops: CDR1 SGHTA, CDR2 FQGNSA. The CDR3 covers 13 residues. The CDR3: CASSFGGAETQYF. As DNA, the CDR3 is TGTGCCAGCAGCTTCGGGGGGGCGGAGACCCAGTACTTC.

This chain links TRBV9 with TRBJ2-2; D ambiguous. The CDR3 is 12 amino acids. Germline assignment: CDR1 SGDLS and CDR2 YYNGEE. V was pared by 1 base and J by 6 bases, with 4 bases between. The CDR3 DNA reads TGTGCCAGCAGCGTATATTCCGGGGAGCTGTTTTTT. Translated, it gives CASSVYSGELFF.

This clone was found once. This rearrangement joins TRBV15 to TRBJ1-2; D is undetermined. CDR1 and CDR2 from the germline V gene are LNHNV and YYDKDF (reference sequence). The CDR3 runs to 14 residues. Trimming stripped 0 bases from V and 4 bases from J, with 9 bases between. CDR3 region: CATSRDRFGYGYTF. Written as DNA, the CDR3 is TGTGCCACCAGCAGAGACAGGTTCGGCTATGGCTACACCTTC.

The genes are TRBV4-2 and TRBJ1-6; D is uncertain. The germline CDR1 and CDR2 sequences are LGHNA and YNFKEQ. The CDR3 has 16 amino acids. V was clipped by 0 bases and J by 6 bases, with 12 bases between them. CDR3 DNA: TGTGCCAGCAGCCAAGAGGCGGGAGGGTTTAATTCACCCCTCCACTTT. Amino acid sequence: CASSQEAGGFNSPLHF.

The rearrangement joins TRBV5-4 to TRBJ1-2, with a tentative D call TRBD1 (6 bases). Germline V gene sequence: CDR1 SGHNT, CDR2 YYREEE (reference sequence). The CDR3 spans 15 residues. Trimming took off 0 bases at V and 8 bases at J, with 17 bases between the two ends. CDR3 nucleotides: TGTGCCAGCAGCTTGGCCAGGCAGGGGACGTGGGGCTACACCTTC. The encoded protein is CASSLARQGTWGYTF.

The V gene is TRBV4-1, the J gene TRBJ1-2, with TRBD1 identical over 9 bases. This CDR3 contains 17 residues. Trimming removed 4 bases from V and 0 bases from J; junction bases left unmatched: 9. Per the germline V gene, CDR1 is MGHRA and CDR2 is YSYEKL. CDR3 loop: CASSRPPTGGSNYGYTF. CDR3 in DNA: TGCGCCAGCAGCCGACCTCCGACAGGGGGATCTAACTATGGCTACACCTTC.

The chain has TRBV24-1 and TRBJ2-1; 9 nucleotides match TRBD1. This CDR3 has 15 residues. CDR1 is KGHDR, CDR2 SFDVKD, per germline. The trim removed 3 bases at V and 5 bases at J, leaving 4 bases unmatched. The CDR3 sequence: CATSDAGQGHNEQFF. The DNA of the CDR3 is TGTGCCACCAGTGATGCGGGACAGGGCCACAATGAGCAGTTCTTC.